These 21 T cell receptor beta chains originate from one sample sequenced in a study of CD8 T cells in ankylosing spondylitis. Study findings and constraints: Within ankylosing spondylitis blood, a TCR beta motif made up of several highly homologous variants appeared to be characteristic.

One entry per CDR3 protein, called by TCRdb with MiXCR from the 5' RACE reads. The sample lists about 800,000 distinct CDR3 sequences; approximately 12% were seen once. Their specific antigens are unknown. Sequenced material: blood, either unsorted or a sorted T cell fraction (not recorded which). All receptors come from a male donor with ankylosing spondylitis.

A few counts support this clonotype. This chain uses TRBV27 with TRBJ2-7, with D perhaps assigned TRBD1 or TRBD2 (5 bases each). The CDR3 is 14 residues long. V was clipped by 3 bases and J by 6 bases, with 15 bases between them. CDR1 is MNHEY, CDR2 SMNVEV, per germline (reference sequence). The CDR3 spells CASSLTGTALEQYF. DNA for the CDR3: TGTGCCAGCAGTTTGACCGGGACGGCTCTCGAGCAGTACTTC.

V usage is TRBV20-1 and J usage is TRBJ2-2; 9 positions match TRBD2. Trimming took 3 bases from V and 8 from J; bases not matched to a gene: 7. The CDR3 loop spans 14 amino acids. Germline V lookup: CDR1 DFQATT, CDR2 SNEGSKA (reference sequence). As DNA, the CDR3 is TGCAGTGCTAGGGAAAGCGGGGGGAGAGGGGAGCTGTTTTTT. Its translation is CSARESGGRGELFF.

This clonotype appeared a few times. This chain joins TRBV12-3 or TRBV12-4 and TRBJ1-5, with 7 nucleotides matching TRBD1. V was pared by 6 bases and J by 1 base, with 6 bases of the junction left unmatched. The CDR3 consists of 15 residues. The CDR3: CASSAGGGSNQPQHF. The CDR3 region has the DNA TGTGCCAGCAGCGCAGGGGGAGGCAGCAATCAGCCCCAGCATTTT.

This clonotype was counted many times. The genes are TRBV10-3 and TRBJ2-1; D ambiguous. V was trimmed by 4 bases and J by 7 bases, leaving 11 bases between them. Germline values: CDR1 ENHRY, CDR2 SYGVKD. The CDR3 loop spans 13 amino acids. CDR3 sequence (DNA): TGTGCCATCAGTGTGGACCAGTGGAATGAGCAGTTCTTC. Encoded protein: CAISVDQWNEQFF.

This clonotype has only a few counts. The chain is built from TRBV11-2 and TRBJ2-7; TRBD2 is a possible D gene (5 bases). The germline CDR1 and CDR2 sequences are SGHAT and FQNNGV. The CDR3 runs to 16 residues. V lost 4 bases and J 6 bases, leaving 22 bases between the germline ends. For the CDR3, the DNA is TGTGCCAGCAGCTCCCGAAGGGTTAGCATCCGGGGCGAGCAGTACTTC. This sequence encodes CASSSRRVSIRGEQYF.

Many counts were recorded for this clonotype. The chain links TRBV7-2 to TRBJ2-5; no definite D call. This CDR3 spans 15 amino acids. Germline V CDR1 and CDR2: SGHTA, FQGNSA. The ends were cut back, 1 base at V and 6 bases at J, with 15 bases in the middle. The CDR3 spells CASSLGEWSLQTQYF. As DNA, the CDR3 is TGTGCCAGCAGCTTAGGCGAGTGGAGCCTCCAGACCCAGTACTTC.

The chain couples TRBV20-1 to TRBJ1-5; no clear D gene. Deletions cut 5 bases from V and 5 bases from J, with 13 bases between. CDR1 is DFQATT, CDR2 SNEGSKA, per germline (reference sequence). This CDR3 spans 13 amino acids. The chain's CDR3 is CSAAPGTYQPQHF. In DNA, the CDR3 is TGCAGTGCTGCGCCGGGAACTTATCAGCCCCAGCATTTT.

This rearrangement joins TRBV3-1 to TRBJ2-1, with 11 bases that match TRBD2. Unmatched junction bases numbered 10, after V lost 3 bases and J lost 9 bases. The CDR3 has 16 amino acids. Germline V gene lookup returns CDR1 LGHDT and CDR2 YNNKEL (reference sequence). The CDR3 is CASSQDSGGGWGEQFF. Written as DNA, the CDR3 is TGTGCCAGCAGCCAGGATAGCGGGGGGGGCTGGGGTGAGCAGTTCTTC.

This clonotype was seen a few times. This rearrangement joins TRBV7-8 to TRBJ2-3; D ambiguous. Germline lookup yields CDR1 SGHVS and CDR2 FQNEAQ. V was shortened by 4 bases and J by 4 bases, with 12 bases between the two germline ends. The CDR3 loop spans 14 amino acids. The CDR3 DNA sequence: TGTGCCAGCAGCTACTTCGACGGACCAGATACGCAGTATTTT. As protein: CASSYFDGPDTQYF.

This chain connects TRBV5-5 to TRBJ2-5, with TRBD2 matching over 7 bases. CDR1 and CDR2 (germline): SGHKS, YYEKEE (reference sequence). This CDR3 is 16 amino acids long. Unmatched junction bases numbered 9, after V lost 4 bases and J lost 0 bases. The chain's CDR3 is CASSHNLAAYQETQYF. CDR3 coding DNA: TGTGCCAGCAGCCATAATCTAGCGGCTTACCAAGAGACCCAGTACTTC.

This clonotype came up a few times. The V call is TRBV27, the J call TRBJ2-7, with unresolved D. Deletions cut 4 bases from V and 2 bases from J, with 15 bases between. CDR1 and CDR2 from the germline V gene are MNHEY and SMNVEV (reference sequence). CDR3 length: 15 amino acids. The CDR3, as DNA: TGTGCCAGCAGTTCCCCTACGGGTCGGGCCTACGAGCAGTACTTC. Amino acids: CASSSPTGRAYEQYF.

The V call is TRBV5-1, the J call TRBJ2-7, with TRBD1 matching 7 bases. CDR3 length: 14 amino acids. Germline lookup yields CDR1 SGHRS and CDR2 YFSETQ. The ends lost 2 bases at V and 11 bases at J; junction bases unmatched: 13. Written as DNA, the CDR3 is TGCGCCAGCAGCTTTGTAGGGACAGATTCCCTTGAGTACTTC. Protein product: CASSFVGTDSLEYF. Drawing the rest from reference TRBV5-1 and TRBJ2-7, the complete variable domain is KAGVTQTPRYLIKTRGQQVTLSCSPISGHRSVSWYQQTPGQGLQFLFEYFSETQRNKGNFPGRFSGRQFSNSRSEMNVSTLELGDSALYLCASSFVGTDSLEYFGPGTRLTVT.

This clonotype was seen more than once but under ten times. The chain uses TRBV10-3 and TRBJ2-2; 8 bases align to TRBD1. This CDR3 has 13 amino acids. Unmatched junction bases numbered 9, after V lost 11 bases and J lost 7 bases. Germline CDR1 is ENHRY and CDR2 is SYGVKD. Here the CDR3 DNA reads TGTGCCTCGCGACAGGGGTCTGGCGGGGAGCTGTTTTTT. Its protein product is CASRQGSGGELFF.

This sequence joins TRBV18 and TRBJ1-2; no reliable D call. The CDR3 contains 14 residues. Germline V CDR1 and CDR2: KGHSH, LQKENI. Trimming took 4 bases from V and 5 from J, leaving 14 bases between them. CDR3: CASSLSPSQYGYTF. Here the CDR3 DNA reads TGTGCCAGCTCACTCTCCCCCTCTCAATATGGCTACACCTTC.

The rearrangement uses TRBV12-3 or TRBV12-4 and TRBJ2-3, with D possibly TRBD1 on 5 matching bases. The CDR3 covers 16 residues. Trimming shortened V by 3 bases and J by 0 bases, and 13 bases separated the two germline ends. CDR3: CASSFRQSPSTDTQYF. The CDR3 coding sequence is TGTGCCAGCAGTTTCCGACAGTCCCCTAGCACAGATACGCAGTATTTT.

The chain combines TRBV29-1 with TRBJ1-1, with a tentative D call TRBD1 (6 bases). Trimming shortened V by 6 bases and J by 4 bases, and 12 bases separated the two germline ends. The CDR3 is 12 residues long. Germline loops: CDR1 SQVTM, CDR2 ANQGSEA. In DNA form, the CDR3 reads TGCAGCGTAACAGGGTGGGTCACTGAAGCTTTCTTT. Amino acid sequence: CSVTGWVTEAFF.

This clonotype was seen repeatedly, ten times or more. The chain carries TRBV6-2 or TRBV6-3 and TRBJ2-7; no definite D call. CDR1 MNHEY and CDR2 SVGEGT come from the germline V gene. This CDR3 is built from 14 residues. Trimming removed 2 bases from V and 3 bases from J, with 11 bases in between. CDR3 region: CASSYVYNLYEQYF. CDR3 sequence (DNA): TGTGCCAGCAGTTACGTCTACAACCTCTACGAGCAGTACTTC.

This clonotype was observed a few times. This chain uses TRBV6-2 or TRBV6-3 with TRBJ2-3; D remains ambiguous. The CDR3 totals 10 residues. V dropped 10 bases and J dropped 6 bases, with 8 bases sitting between them. Germline CDR1 MNHEY, CDR2 SVGEGT. The CDR3 bases are TGTGCCACCGCAAGTGATACGCAGTATTTT. It codes for CATASDTQYF.

The chain joins TRBV30 to TRBJ2-2; D not resolved. From germline, CDR1 is GTSNPN and CDR2 SVGIG (reference sequence). Trimming took off 2 bases at V and 3 bases at J, with 4 bases between the two ends. The CDR3 covers 12 residues. CDR3 in DNA: TGTGCCTGGAGTAAGGACACCGGGGAGCTGTTTTTT. Its translation is CAWSKDTGELFF. Looking up the rest from reference TRBV30 and TRBJ2-2 gives the full variable domain: SQTIHQWPATLVQPVGSPLSLECTVEGTSNPNLYWYRQAAGRGLQLLFYSVGIGQISSEVPQNLSASRPQDRQFILSSKKLLLSDSGFYLCAWSKDTGELFFGEGSRLTVL.

This clonotype was seen ten or more times. The genes are TRBV20-1 and TRBJ1-1; D may be TRBD1 (6 bases). Trimming stripped 1 base from V and 3 bases from J, with 12 bases between. The CDR3 length is 14 residues. The V gene's germline CDR1 is DFQATT and CDR2 SNEGSKA (reference sequence). CDR3 nucleotide sequence: TGCAGTGCTAGAGGGGGGGGGCTGTACACTGAAGCTTTCTTT. Protein product: CSARGGGLYTEAFF.

J is TRBJ2-1 and V is TRBV6-1; D uncertain. Germline assignment: CDR1 MNHNS and CDR2 SASEGT. Trimming left V 10 bases short and J 0 bases short, with 16 bases between. This CDR3 has 15 amino acids. CDR3 protein: CATVAVPNSYNEQFF. CDR3 coding DNA: TGTGCCACCGTTGCGGTGCCGAACTCCTACAATGAGCAGTTCTTC.